This entry features one T cell receptor beta chain sequence. These data belong to a study of blood T cell repertoires in COVID-19. The overall study: Sites in the United States, Italy and Spain provided acute and convalescent COVID-19 samples. Sample material is recorded as cDNA or gDNA derived from T cells, B-cell-depleted T cells, or PBMCs.

Original methodology: By means of reference gene primer amplification, nucleated cell counts were estimated. The data were produced by immunoSEQ multiplex PCR, yet TCRdb's version contains in-frame clones alone and is incomplete. That table is the source of V, J and clone size, and D and trimming were worked out from the DNA. The sample records about 98,000 clones, over 85% being singletons. This CDR3 region has 12 residues. Germline V CDR1 and CDR2: LGHDT, YNNKEL (reference sequence). Trimming removed 8 bases at V and 7 bases at J, with 11 bases between. Sequencing was performed on peripheral blood. The TCR sequence derives from a woman aged 45-59 years with COVID-19, enrolled during active disease. The chain has TRBV3-1 (or the pseudogene TRBV3-2) and TRBJ2-2, with D hard to call. The CDR3 DNA follows: TGTGCCAGCCGGGTGGAGAACGGGGAGCTGTTTTTT. Protein: CASRVENGELFF.